The 27 T cell receptor beta chains in this list originate from one sample, sequenced in a study of identical twins. TCRdb passed the 5' RACE reads through MiXCR, listing each CDR3 protein once. Of 400,000 to 500,000 distinct CDR3 sequences listed, approximately 17% are singletons. Sequenced: naive T cells sorted from blood. These receptors were taken from a man between 45 and 60 years old in good health.

The genes are TRBV5-6 and TRBJ2-7, with D possibly matching TRBD1 (6 bases). From germline, CDR1 is SGHDT and CDR2 YYEEEE. This CDR3 is 17 amino acids long. The V and J ends lost 6 bases and 2 bases respectively, with 24 bases between them. The CDR3 bases are TGTGCCAGCAACCCTCTTGGGGGCCTGAGTCCAACCTACGAGCAGTACTTC. As protein: CASNPLGGLSPTYEQYF.

This clonotype was counted many times. The chain is built from TRBV4-3 and TRBJ2-3; no definite D call. Trimming shortened V by 4 bases and J by 2 bases, and 13 bases separated the two germline ends. Germline CDR1 and CDR2: LGHNA and YSLEER. This CDR3 region has 15 residues. CDR3: CASSPSAPPTDTQYF. CDR3 DNA: TGCGCCAGCAGCCCGTCCGCTCCTCCCACAGATACGCAGTATTTT.

This clonotype was counted a few times. CDR3 nucleotides: TGTGCCAGCAGCTTAGACAGGGTGGATGGCTACACCTTC. Translation gives CASSLDRVDGYTF. V and J are TRBV7-9 and TRBJ1-2; weak D call: TRBD1 (6 bases). The V end was cut by 1 base, the J end by 6 bases, with 9 bases between. Germline V gene data show CDR1 as SEHNR and CDR2 as FQNEAQ (reference sequence). The CDR3 has 13 amino acids.

There are many counts of this clonotype. The chain recombines TRBV29-1 with TRBJ1-5; tentatively, D is TRBD1 (6 bases). The V end lost 5 bases, the J end lost 4 bases, and 12 bases lay between the germline ends. Germline CDR1 and CDR2: SQVTM and ANQGSEA. The CDR3 totals 13 residues. The CDR3 bases are TGCAGCGTTTCTCCAGGGGCTAATCAGCCCCAGCATTTT. Encoded protein: CSVSPGANQPQHF.

This chain uses TRBV20-1 with TRBJ2-1, with D perhaps assigned TRBD1 or TRBD2 (5 bases each). The V gene lost 0 bases and the J gene lost 8 bases, with 17 bases spanning the gap. The CDR3 has 15 amino acids. Germline V lookup: CDR1 DFQATT, CDR2 SNEGSKA (reference sequence). The CDR3 region is CSARDVRVGSDEQFF. CDR3 DNA sequence: TGCAGTGCTAGAGATGTCAGGGTTGGTAGCGATGAGCAGTTCTTC.

This clonotype came up once. The chain is built from TRBV10-3 and TRBJ2-7; TRBD1 agrees at 7 bases. The CDR3 consists of 12 residues. Germline-derived CDR1 and CDR2 are ENHRY and SYGVKD. V was clipped by 0 bases and J by 12 bases; unmatched bases: 5. The CDR3 reads CAISESLTGWYF. In DNA, the CDR3 is TGTGCCATCAGTGAGTCCTTGACAGGGTGGTACTTC.

This clonotype was counted ten times or more. The rearrangement uses TRBV9 and TRBJ1-1; 7 nucleotides agree with TRBD1. This CDR3 region has 15 residues. V lost 4 bases and J lost 4; bases outside the gene matches: 10. Looked up from germline, CDR1 is SGDLS and CDR2 is YYNGEE. CDR3 in DNA: TGTGCCAGCAGCTTACAGGGGACTATGGGCACTGAAGCTTTCTTT. It yields the protein CASSLQGTMGTEAFF.

This clonotype was seen a few times. This rearrangement joins TRBV11-2 to TRBJ2-1; TRBD2 agrees at 7 bases. The J segment lost 10 bases and the V segment lost 0 bases, leaving 6 bases of the junction unmatched. CDR3 length: 14 amino acids. Germline V gene sequence: CDR1 SGHAT, CDR2 FQNNGV. The CDR3 coding sequence is TGTGCCAGCAGCTTAGAAGCGGGATCGGTGGAGCAGTTCTTC. This sequence encodes CASSLEAGSVEQFF.

This clonotype has more than one count but fewer than ten. The CDR3 protein is CAISRQGDSYEQYF. The CDR3 DNA follows: TGTGCCATCTCTCGACAGGGGGATTCCTACGAGCAGTACTTC. The chain employs TRBV10-3 and TRBJ2-7, with TRBD1 matching over 9 bases. CDR3 size: 14 residues. Trimming cost V 8 bases and J 1 base; bases outside gene matches: 6. Germline values: CDR1 ENHRY, CDR2 SYGVKD.

This clonotype has only a few counts. J is TRBJ1-1 and V is TRBV20-1; D remains unclear. Trimming took off 3 bases at V and 2 bases at J, with 16 bases between the two ends. The CDR3 runs to 15 residues. Germline V gene lookup returns CDR1 DFQATT and CDR2 SNEGSKA (reference sequence). CDR3 sequence (DNA): TGCAGTGCTAGTAATCGAAGGCGGGTCAACACTGAAGCTTTCTTT. Translation: CSASNRRRVNTEAFF.

This clonotype has at least ten counts. The J gene is TRBJ2-3, the V gene TRBV29-1, with D perhaps matching TRBD2 (6 bases). This CDR3 spans 15 amino acids. The germline CDR1 and CDR2 sequences are SQVTM and ANQGSEA. The V end was cut by 6 bases, the J end by 0 bases, with 16 bases between. The CDR3, as DNA: TGCAGCGTCGGTGGGGAGCGGGTGAGCACAGATACGCAGTATTTT. Its translation is CSVGGERVSTDTQYF.

This clonotype was observed once. This rearrangement joins TRBV28 to TRBJ2-2; perhaps TRBD2 as D (5 bases). CDR1 and CDR2 from the germline V gene are MDHEN and SYDVKM. This CDR3 contains 13 residues. Trimming removed 7 bases from V and 5 bases from J, with 11 bases in between. CDR3 loop: CASTRTETGELFF. The CDR3 DNA follows: TGTGCCAGCACCAGGACTGAAACCGGGGAGCTGTTTTTT.

This clonotype was detected ten times or more. The CDR3 is CASSHPQKNIQYF. CDR3 DNA: TGTGCCAGCAGTCACCCACAGAAAAACATTCAGTACTTC. The gene calls are TRBV6-2 or TRBV6-3 and TRBJ2-4, with unresolved D. The CDR3 runs to 13 residues. V was clipped by 5 bases and J by 4 bases, with 9 bases between them. CDR1 and CDR2 from the germline V gene are MNHEY and SVGEGT.

J is TRBJ2-5 and V is TRBV30; D possibly corresponds to TRBD2 (7 bases). Deletions cut 0 bases from V and 1 base from J, with 12 bases between. Per germline, CDR1 GTSNPN and CDR2 SVGIG (reference sequence). The CDR3 consists of 15 residues. The CDR3 DNA reads TGTGCCTGGAGTGTCGGACGGGGGGCCCAAGAGACCCAGTACTTC. This codes for CAWSVGRGAQETQYF.

This chain joins TRBV6-2 or TRBV6-3 and TRBJ2-3; perhaps TRBD1 as D (6 bases). The CDR3 spans 13 residues. V lost 6 bases, J lost 3 bases, and 10 bases lay in between. CDR1 and CDR2 from the germline V gene are MNHEY and SVGEGT. The CDR3 sequence: CASRITGTDTQYF. CDR3 DNA: TGTGCCAGCAGAATCACAGGGACAGATACGCAGTATTTT.

This clonotype came up many times. This chain joins TRBV7-9 and TRBJ2-1, with 9 bases lining up with TRBD2. V was pared by 5 bases and J by 14 bases, with 19 bases of the junction left unmatched. This CDR3 has 16 residues. Germline loops: CDR1 SEHNR, CDR2 FQNEAQ (reference sequence). This CDR3 is CASSPGASGVLRREFF. CDR3 sequence (DNA): TGTGCCAGCAGCCCTGGCGCTAGCGGGGTTCTCAGGAGGGAGTTCTTC.

This clonotype was seen many times. This chain connects TRBV5-1 to TRBJ2-5; 8 bases fit TRBD2. This CDR3 contains 14 residues. Trimming at V came to 4 bases and at J to 1 base, leaving 3 bases not matched to a gene. CDR1 SGHRS and CDR2 YFSETQ come from the germline V gene. In DNA form, the CDR3 reads TGCGCCAGCAGCCCCGGACTAGCCCAAGAGACCCAGTACTTC. This codes for CASSPGLAQETQYF.

This clonotype was found many times. The rearrangement joins TRBV10-3 to TRBJ2-3; 8 bases match TRBD2. The junction had 5 bases not matched to a gene; V was cut back by 6 bases and J by 0 bases. This CDR3 comprises 15 residues. Germline CDR1 and CDR2: ENHRY and SYGVKD. The CDR3 sequence: CAIRNSGVSTDTQYF. The DNA of the CDR3 is TGTGCCATCAGGAATAGCGGGGTCAGCACAGATACGCAGTATTTT.

This clonotype appeared a few times. The V call is TRBV20-1, the J call TRBJ1-4, with 7 bases aligning to TRBD1. The CDR3 loop spans 14 amino acids. V gave up 5 bases and J gave up 6 bases; unmatched junction bases: 9. Germline CDR1 DFQATT, CDR2 SNEGSKA (reference sequence). The CDR3 DNA reads TGCAGTGCTGGGCCTACAGGGGTGGATGAAAAACTGTTTTTT. It yields the protein CSAGPTGVDEKLFF.

This clonotype occurred many times. The rearrangement uses TRBV11-2 and TRBJ2-7; D gene ambiguous. Trimming removed 5 bases at V and 6 bases at J, with 11 bases between. Germline V lookup: CDR1 SGHAT, CDR2 FQNNGV. The CDR3 extends over 12 amino acids. This CDR3 reads CASSPDRREQYF. The DNA for the CDR3 is TGTGCCAGCAGCCCCGACCGGCGCGAGCAGTACTTC.

This chain uses TRBV7-2 with TRBJ1-5; D is undetermined. This CDR3 spans 14 amino acids. V lost 3 bases to trimming and J lost 3 bases, with 9 bases between them. Per the germline V gene, CDR1 is SGHTA and CDR2 is FQGNSA. CDR3 sequence reads: CASSFSSINQPQHF. For the CDR3, the DNA is TGTGCCAGCAGCTTTTCATCAATCAATCAGCCCCAGCATTTT.

This chain joins TRBV5-4 and TRBJ2-7; a possible D gene is TRBD1 (6 bases). Trimming cost V 0 bases and J 5 bases, with 12 bases left between them. Germline lookup yields CDR1 SGHNT and CDR2 YYREEE (reference sequence). The CDR3 runs 14 residues. The CDR3 loop is CASSLGPQGNEQYF. The DNA for the CDR3 is TGTGCCAGCAGCTTGGGCCCCCAGGGGAACGAGCAGTACTTC.

V gene TRBV28 combines with J gene TRBJ2-7; D assignment may be TRBD1 or TRBD2 (5 bases each). The CDR3 has 13 amino acids. Trimming took off 7 bases at V and 2 bases at J, with 12 bases between the two ends. Germline assignment: CDR1 MDHEN and CDR2 SYDVKM. Here the CDR3 DNA reads TGTGCCAGCACCCTCGGGACGACCTACGAGCAGTACTTC. It translates to CASTLGTTYEQYF.

The chain recombines TRBV11-2 with TRBJ2-3, with D perhaps matching TRBD1 or TRBD2 (5 bases each). Germline CDR1 reads SGHAT; CDR2 reads FQNNGV. The CDR3 has 15 residues. V shed 5 bases and J shed 5 bases, with 17 bases lying between them. CDR3 in DNA: TGTGCCAGCAGCCCCCGGGTAGGGGAGCGAGATACGCAGTATTTT. Residues: CASSPRVGERDTQYF.

The rearrangement uses TRBV20-1 and TRBJ2-1; TRBD1 matches 8 bases. CDR1 is DFQATT, CDR2 SNEGSKA, per germline (reference sequence). The CDR3 consists of 15 residues. J gave up 5 bases and V 5 bases, and 11 bases lay outside the gene matches. The CDR3 sequence is CSAPDRGTGNNEQFF. In DNA, the CDR3 is TGCAGTGCTCCAGATAGGGGGACAGGAAACAATGAGCAGTTCTTC.

This clonotype was seen a handful of times. A much larger clonotype is one base distant, so this may be a read error. The V gene is TRBV9, the J gene TRBJ1-5; the D is unclear. The CDR3 is 13 amino acids. In germline, CDR1 is SGDLS, CDR2 YYNGEE. V was pared by 3 bases and J by 0 bases, with 4 bases between. CDR3 region: CASSGGSNQPQHF. CDR3 bases: TGTGCCAGCAGCGGGGGTAGCAATCAGCCCCAGCATTTT. The complete variable domain, with remaining parts taken from reference TRBV9 and TRBJ1-5, reads DSGVTQTPKHLITATGQRVTLRCSPRSGDLSVYWYQQSLDQGLQFLIQYYNGEERAKGNILERFSAQQFPDLHSELNLSSLELGDSALYFCASSGGSNQPQHFGDGTRLSIL.

This clonotype was seen a few times. The DNA for the CDR3 is TGTGCCAGCAGTTTAGCTAGCCTGTCCTACGAGCAGTACTTC. Encoded protein: CASSLASLSYEQYF. V is TRBV12-3 or TRBV12-4 and J is TRBJ2-7; D not resolved. The CDR3 covers 14 residues. V lost 0 bases and J 1 base, leaving 7 bases between the germline ends.